The rows below give T cell receptor beta chains drawn from one sample of a study of blood T cells in healthy people across ages. TCRdb re-called the 5' RACE reads with MiXCR, one entry per CDR3 protein. The data show about 500,000 distinct CDR3 sequences, 20% to 30% seen once. This same sample was also part of a study on T cells of mothers and their children.

Sequencing input: blood. Source of these receptors: a boy aged 5-17 years in good health. CDR3s include the opening cysteine and the closing phenylalanine or tryptophan. The D gene is left open where the match is weak. The size of a clone is reported for some rows only, either as once, few or many, or as a class for expanded clones.

.	TRBV20-1	few	TRBJ2-1	TGCAGTCTCGTGGGTGGTGGCTCCTACAATGAGCAGTTCTTC	CSLVGGGSYNEQFF
TRBD2	TRBV6-2/TRBV6-3	few	TRBJ2-1	TGTGCCAGCAGTTACCCGGGACTAGCGGACAATGAGCAGTTCTTC	CASSYPGLADNEQFF
.	TRBV12-3/TRBV12-4	.	TRBJ2-5	TGTGCCAGCACCCACGTGGGGGTCCAAGAGACCCAGTACTTC	CASTHVGVQETQYF
.	TRBV7-9	few	TRBJ1-2	TGTGCCAGCAGCGCAACAGAGCTCTATGGCTACACCTTC	CASSATELYGYTF
TRBD1	TRBV2	few	TRBJ1-2	TGTGCCAGCAGTGCCCGGGACAGCGCTAACTATGGCTACACCTTC	CASSARDSANYGYTF
TRBD1	TRBV5-1	.	TRBJ1-4	TGCGCCAGCAGCTCAGGGGGTAGTAATGAAAAACTGTTTTTT	CASSSGGSNEKLFF
TRBD2	TRBV7-8	.	TRBJ2-1	TGTGCCAGCAGCTTAGGGCGGGGGAAAATATTCGATGAGCAGTTCTTC	CASSLGRGKIFDEQFF
.	TRBV11-2	once	TRBJ2-1	TGTGCCAGCAGCTTTGCGAGGGCGGGGCAGTTCTTC	CASSFARAGQFF
TRBD2	TRBV20-1	.	TRBJ2-1	TGCAGTGCTAGTAGCGGGGGATCCAATGAGCAGTTCTTC	CSASSGGSNEQFF
.	TRBV12-3/TRBV12-4	.	TRBJ1-1	TGTGCCAGCAGTTTCCTGCTGAACACTGAAGCTTTCTTT	CASSFLLNTEAFF
.	TRBV18	few	TRBJ1-1	TGTGCCAGCTCAGGAGGACAGAACACTGAAGCTTTCTTT	CASSGGQNTEAFF
TRBD2	TRBV7-2	.	TRBJ2-5	TGTGCCAGCAGCTTAGGGGCGGGGGGAATAGAGACCCAGTACTTC	CASSLGAGGIETQYF
.	TRBV30	few	TRBJ2-2	TGTGCCTGGAGACCACAGGGTTTTTTGGCGGAGCTGTTTTTT	CAWRPQGFLAELFF
.	TRBV14	few	TRBJ2-7	TGTGCCAGCAGCCTAGGGGGAAGACGGCAGTACTTC	CASSLGGRRQYF
TRBD1	TRBV4-2	.	TRBJ2-5	TGTGCCAGCAGCCAAGTGGGACAGGGAACCCAAGAGACCCAGTACTTC	CASSQVGQGTQETQYF
.	TRBV7-2	.	TRBJ2-2	TGTGCCAGCAGCTACGGAGACCGAACCACCGGGGAGCTGTTTTTT	CASSYGDRTTGELFF
.	TRBV28	few	TRBJ2-7	TGTGCCAGCAGATCATCTAGAGGGGGAGATTACGAGCAGTACTTC	CASRSSRGGDYEQYF
.	TRBV7-2	.	TRBJ2-3	TGTGCCAGCAGCCCATGGGTGCGGGCGGCTAGCACAGATACGCAGTATTTT	CASSPWVRAASTDTQYF
.	TRBV5-5	.	TRBJ1-2	TGTGCCAGCAGCTTGGTGGACAGAAACTTCTATGGCTACACCTTC	CASSLVDRNFYGYTF
.	TRBV29-1	.	TRBJ1-3	TGCAGCGTTGGCGGCCTGGGGAGGGCTGAAAACACCATATATTTT	CSVGGLGRAENTIYF
TRBD1	TRBV28	.	TRBJ1-2	TGTGCCATCACAGCGGGACAGGGTTACGATGGCTACACCTTC	CAITAGQGYDGYTF
.	TRBV3-1	.	TRBJ1-1	TGTGCCAGCAGCCAAGAGTCTCACCGTGGGGCTGAAGCTTTCTTT	CASSQESHRGAEAFF
.	TRBV5-1	.	TRBJ2-4	TGCGCCAGCAGCTTGGAGGAGGGATGGGGGCCCAACATTCAGTACTTC	CASSLEEGWGPNIQYF
TRBD2	TRBV11-2	few	TRBJ2-1	TGTGCCAGCAGCTCGCGACTAGCGGGGGGGAAGGATGAGCAGTTCTTC	CASSSRLAGGKDEQFF
.	TRBV6-2/TRBV6-3	once	TRBJ1-5	TGTGCCAGCACCTATGGAGGGGGGGTTCAGCCCCAGCATTTT	CASTYGGGVQPQHF
.	TRBV20-1	few	TRBJ2-7	TGCAGTGCTTACGTGGATGCCTACGAGCAGTACTTC	CSAYVDAYEQYF
.	TRBV4-1	many	TRBJ2-5	TGCGCCAGCAGCCAAGATATGGGAGGAGGGGAGACCCAGTACTTC	CASSQDMGGGETQYF
.	TRBV4-3	.	TRBJ2-5	TGCGCCAGCAGCCAAGATGGGTGGCAGGCCCCAGGGGCCCAGTACTTC	CASSQDGWQAPGAQYF
.	TRBV9	.	TRBJ1-2	TGTGCCAGCAGCCCCAAGTCCGGGTCCAACTATGGCTACACCTTC	CASSPKSGSNYGYTF
.	TRBV5-5	few	TRBJ1-2	TGTGCCAGCAGCAATCGGGACGGTACTAACTATGGCTACACCTTC	CASSNRDGTNYGYTF
TRBD2	TRBV4-3	few	TRBJ2-5	TGCGCCAGCAGCCCCACTACGGGAGGCCAACAAGAGACCCAGTACTTC	CASSPTTGGQQETQYF
.	TRBV7-8	few	TRBJ1-5	TGTGCCAGCAGCTTAGTGCGGACAGATTATAGCAATCAGCCCCAGCATTTT	CASSLVRTDYSNQPQHF
.	TRBV9	once	TRBJ1-3	TGTGCCAGCAGCGCAGAGGCAGGCCCAAGCTCTGGAAACACCATATATTTT	CASSAEAGPSSGNTIYF
TRBD2	TRBV24-1	.	TRBJ2-1	TGTGCCACCAGTGATTTGGGCACTAGCGGGAGGGCCAATGAGCAGTTCTTC	CATSDLGTSGRANEQFF
.	TRBV3-1	few	TRBJ1-2	TGTGCCAGCAGCCAAGCAGAGATCTATGGCTACACCTTC	CASSQAEIYGYTF
.	TRBV7-9	.	TRBJ1-6	TGTGCCAGCAGCTACGGACGGGGAAACTCACCCCTCCACTTT	CASSYGRGNSPLHF
.	TRBV7-2	.	TRBJ1-2	TGTGCCAGCAGTCCTTGGGACAAACTCAACTATGGCTACACCTTC	CASSPWDKLNYGYTF
.	TRBV20-1	.	TRBJ2-5	TGCAGTGCTACACTCGGAGAGGGGCTAAGGGAGACCCAGTACTTC	CSATLGEGLRETQYF
.	TRBV9	.	TRBJ2-6	TGTGCCAGCAGCGCTATCCCTGGGGCCAACGTCCTGACTTTC	CASSAIPGANVLTF
.	TRBV5-1	.	TRBJ2-1	TGCGCCAGCTGCTCCGGGACCTCCTACAATGAGCAGTTCTTC	CASCSGTSYNEQFF
TRBD2	TRBV5-1	once	TRBJ2-5	TGCGCCAGCAGCTTGGGGAGGGGACTAGCGCAAGTATTTCAAGAGACCCAGTACTTC	CASSLGRGLAQVFQETQYF
TRBD1	TRBV5-5	few	TRBJ2-1	TGTGCCAGCAGCGCGACAGGGGGTAATGAGCAGTTCTTC	CASSATGGNEQFF
TRBD1	TRBV6-2/TRBV6-3	.	TRBJ2-7	TGTGCCAGCAGTCCTGCCGGGACAGGGTCCAACGAGCAGTACTTC	CASSPAGTGSNEQYF
.	TRBV5-1	.	TRBJ1-5	TGCGCCAGCAGCTTGGACTCAGGGGCTAGTCAGCCCCAGCATTTT	CASSLDSGASQPQHF
.	TRBV3-1	few	TRBJ1-2	TGTGCCAGCAGCCAAGTGTCCGGCGTGACCTCCTATGGCTACACCTTC	CASSQVSGVTSYGYTF
TRBD1	TRBV19	.	TRBJ1-2	TGTGCCAGTACCTTCGGGACAGGGCCTCTCTATGGCTACACCTTC	CASTFGTGPLYGYTF
TRBD1	TRBV13	.	TRBJ1-2	TGTGCCAGCAGCCCCCCCGTGACAGGGGGCGGTGGCTACACCTTC	CASSPPVTGGGGYTF
.	TRBV20-1	.	TRBJ1-1	TGCAGTGCTAAAAAGGACAGCCAAGCTTTCTTT	CSAKKDSQAFF
.	TRBV6-4	few	TRBJ1-6	TGTGCCAGCAGTGACTCATCAAATTCACCCCTCCACTTT	CASSDSSNSPLHF
TRBD1	TRBV6-2/TRBV6-3	few	TRBJ2-1	TGTGCCAGCAGTTATGGACCACAGGGGGACCGAAACAATGAGCAGTTCTTC	CASSYGPQGDRNNEQFF
TRBD1	TRBV4-3	.	TRBJ1-4	TGCGCCAGCAGCCAAGGAATGGCAGGGGGTAATGAAAAACTGTTTTTT	CASSQGMAGGNEKLFF
TRBD2	TRBV11-2	few	TRBJ2-7	TGTGCCAGCAGCTCTACTAGCGGGGGATACTACGAGCAGTACTTC	CASSSTSGGYYEQYF
.	TRBV9	.	TRBJ1-6	TGTGCCAGCAGCCCGGAGTCCCTCTCCTATAATTCACCCCTCCACTTT	CASSPESLSYNSPLHF